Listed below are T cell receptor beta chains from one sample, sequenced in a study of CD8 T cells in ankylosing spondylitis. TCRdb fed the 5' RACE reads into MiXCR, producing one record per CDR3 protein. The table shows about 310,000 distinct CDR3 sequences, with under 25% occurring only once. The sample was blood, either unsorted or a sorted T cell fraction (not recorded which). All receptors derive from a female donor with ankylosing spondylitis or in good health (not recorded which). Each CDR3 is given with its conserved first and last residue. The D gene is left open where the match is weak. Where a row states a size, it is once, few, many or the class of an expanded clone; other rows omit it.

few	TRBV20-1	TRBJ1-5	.	CSASEVSGNQPQHF	TGCAGTGCTAGTGAGGTGTCAGGCAATCAGCCCCAGCATTTT
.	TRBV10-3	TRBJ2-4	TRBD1	CAISERGRSKNIQYF	TGTGCCATCAGTGAGAGGGGGCGATCCAAAAACATTCAGTACTTC
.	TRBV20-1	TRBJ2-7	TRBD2	CSAFGRAYEQYF	TGCAGTGCTTTCGGGAGGGCCTACGAGCAGTACTTC
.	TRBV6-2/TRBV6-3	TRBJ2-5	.	CASTLRGSQHQETQYF	TGTGCCAGCACCTTACGGGGGAGTCAGCATCAAGAGACCCAGTACTTC
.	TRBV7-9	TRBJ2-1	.	CACTEVLVYNEQFF	TGTGCCTGCACAGAGGTCTTGGTCTACAATGAGCAGTTCTTC
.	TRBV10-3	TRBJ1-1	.	CATQRGQANTEAFF	TGTGCCACCCAGCGTGGGCAGGCGAACACTGAAGCTTTCTTT
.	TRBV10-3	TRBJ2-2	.	CAISEPRGEGTGELFF	TGTGCCATCAGTGAGCCCCGAGGAGAGGGGACCGGGGAGCTGTTTTTT
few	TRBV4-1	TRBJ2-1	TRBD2	CASSQRPRASGYNEQFF	TGCGCCAGCAGCCAACGTCCGCGGGCTAGCGGATACAATGAGCAGTTCTTC
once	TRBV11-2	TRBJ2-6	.	CASSLRRPGANVLTF	TGTGCCAGCAGCTTGCGAAGGCCCGGGGCCAACGTCCTGACTTTC
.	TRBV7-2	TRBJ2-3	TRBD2	CASSLSSGITDTQYF	TGTGCCAGCAGCTTATCTAGCGGGATCACAGATACGCAGTATTTT
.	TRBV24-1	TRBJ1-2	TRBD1	CATSDWDSYGYTF	TGTGCCACCAGTGATTGGGACAGCTATGGCTACACCTTC
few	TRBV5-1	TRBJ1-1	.	CASSLNRRNTEAFF	TGCGCCAGCAGCTTAAACAGGAGGAACACTGAAGCTTTCTTT
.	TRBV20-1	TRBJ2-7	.	CSARVDSRKIYEQYF	TGCAGTGCTAGAGTCGATAGCAGGAAAATCTACGAGCAGTACTTC
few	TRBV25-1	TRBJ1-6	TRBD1	CASSETLTGGSPLHF	TGTGCCAGCAGTGAGACGCTGACAGGGGGCTCACCCCTCCACTTT
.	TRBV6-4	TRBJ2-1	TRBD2	CASSVDGRANEQFF	TGTGCCAGCAGTGTTGACGGGAGGGCCAATGAGCAGTTCTTC
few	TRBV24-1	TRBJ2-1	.	CATSVTANEQFF	TGTGCCACCAGTGTAACAGCCAATGAGCAGTTCTTC
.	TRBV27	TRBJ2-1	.	CASSLSPGLLNPREQFF	TGTGCCAGCAGTTTAAGCCCGGGACTCCTAAACCCCCGGGAGCAGTTCTTC